Given below is one TCR beta chain in context. The authors' processing: Scientists estimated how many nucleated cells there were by amplifying reference gene primers. The data were produced by immunoSEQ multiplex PCR, yet TCRdb's version contains in-frame clones alone and is incomplete. The V and J calls and clone size were taken over from that table, and D and trimming were inferred from the DNA. The table lists 150,000 to 200,000 clones, over 70% of them singletons. The data were obtained in a study of blood T cell repertoires in COVID-19. About the study: Specimens from acute and convalescent COVID-19 originated in the United States, Italy and Spain. The cDNA or gDNA used as material had been derived from T cells, B-cell-depleted T cells, or PBMCs.

This CDR3 has 14 amino acids. The J segment lost 8 bases and the V segment lost 1 base, leaving 2 bases of the junction unmatched. The germline V gene encodes CDR1 LGHNA and CDR2 YNFKEQ. The chain has TRBV4-2 and TRBJ1-4; 9 nucleotides line up with TRBD1. Sequences were obtained from peripheral blood. The sequence was collected from a man aged 55 to 70 with acute or convalescent COVID-19. CDR3 in DNA: TGTGCCAGCAGCCAAGGACAGGGGGACGAAAAACTGTTTTTT. Residues: CASSQGQGDEKLFF.